This T cell receptor (beta chain) was documented in a study of PD-L1 blockade in urothelial cancer. Libraries were prepared by immunoSEQ multiplex PCR; TCRdb keeps only in-frame clonotypes and omits some of them. The sample has 100,000 to 150,000 clones, 86% seen once. Indicated time point: peripheral blood 6 weeks after treatment start. Samples were collected from each patient before treatment and during treatment. Each patient gave between 1 and 8 of them in total. The germline CDR1 and CDR2 sequences are SEHNR and FQNEAQ (reference sequence). The CDR3 spans 11 residues. V shed 5 bases and J shed 5 bases, with 6 bases lying between them.

The TCR sequence derives from a man in his forties or fifties with urothelial cancer. Material: PBMCs, obtained around atezolizumab (anti-PD-L1) treatment. The chain joins TRBV7-9 to TRBJ1-2; D uncertain. The CDR3 bases are TGTGCCAGCAGCCAGTATTATGGCTACACCTTC. This gives the protein CASSQYYGYTF.